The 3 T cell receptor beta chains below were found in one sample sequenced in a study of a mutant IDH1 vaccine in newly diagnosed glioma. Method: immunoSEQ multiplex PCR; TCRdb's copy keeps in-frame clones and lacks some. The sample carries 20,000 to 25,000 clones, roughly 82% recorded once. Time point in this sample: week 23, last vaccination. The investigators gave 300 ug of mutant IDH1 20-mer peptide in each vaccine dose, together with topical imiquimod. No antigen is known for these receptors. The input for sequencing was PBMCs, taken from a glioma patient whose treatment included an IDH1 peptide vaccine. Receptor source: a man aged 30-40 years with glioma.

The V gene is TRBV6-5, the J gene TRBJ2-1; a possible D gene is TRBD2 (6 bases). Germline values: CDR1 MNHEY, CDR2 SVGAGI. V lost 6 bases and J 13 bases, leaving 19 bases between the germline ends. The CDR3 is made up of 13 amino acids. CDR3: CASSPRRGETQFF. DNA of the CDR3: TGTGCCAGCAGCCCCCGGAGGGGCGAAACCCAGTTCTTC.

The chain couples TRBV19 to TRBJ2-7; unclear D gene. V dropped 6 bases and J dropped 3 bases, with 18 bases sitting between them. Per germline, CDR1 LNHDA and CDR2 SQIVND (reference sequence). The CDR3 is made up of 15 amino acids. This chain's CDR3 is CASRGGGASLYEQYF. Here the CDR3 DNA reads TGTGCCAGTAGGGGCGGTGGCGCCAGTCTCTACGAGCAGTACTTC.

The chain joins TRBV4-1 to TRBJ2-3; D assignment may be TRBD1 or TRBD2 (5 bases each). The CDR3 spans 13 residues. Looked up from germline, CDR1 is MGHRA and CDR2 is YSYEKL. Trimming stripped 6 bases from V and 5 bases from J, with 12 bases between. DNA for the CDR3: TGCGCCAGCAGTGGCAGGGCGGGAGATACGCAGTATTTT. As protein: CASSGRAGDTQYF.